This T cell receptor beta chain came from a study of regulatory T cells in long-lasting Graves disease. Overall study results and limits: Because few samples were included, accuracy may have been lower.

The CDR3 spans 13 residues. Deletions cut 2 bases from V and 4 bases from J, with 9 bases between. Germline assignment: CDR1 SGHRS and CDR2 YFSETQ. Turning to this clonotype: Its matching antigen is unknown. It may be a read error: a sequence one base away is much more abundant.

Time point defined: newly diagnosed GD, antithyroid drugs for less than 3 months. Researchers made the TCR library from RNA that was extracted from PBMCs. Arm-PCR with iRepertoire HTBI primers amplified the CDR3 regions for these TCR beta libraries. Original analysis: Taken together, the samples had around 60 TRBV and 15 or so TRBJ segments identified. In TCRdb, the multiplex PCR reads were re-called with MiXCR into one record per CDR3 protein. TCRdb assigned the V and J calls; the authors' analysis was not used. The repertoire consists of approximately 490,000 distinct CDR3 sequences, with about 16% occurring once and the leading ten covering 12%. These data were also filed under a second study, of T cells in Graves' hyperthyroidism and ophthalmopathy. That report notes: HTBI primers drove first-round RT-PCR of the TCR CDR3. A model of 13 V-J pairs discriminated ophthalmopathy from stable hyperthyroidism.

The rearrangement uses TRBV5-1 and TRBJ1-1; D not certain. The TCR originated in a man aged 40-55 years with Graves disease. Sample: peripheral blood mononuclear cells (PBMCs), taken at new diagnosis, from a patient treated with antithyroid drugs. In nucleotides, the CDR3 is TGCGCCAGCAGCTTTTCCGGTCCCACTGAAGCTTTCTTT. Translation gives CASSFSGPTEAFF.